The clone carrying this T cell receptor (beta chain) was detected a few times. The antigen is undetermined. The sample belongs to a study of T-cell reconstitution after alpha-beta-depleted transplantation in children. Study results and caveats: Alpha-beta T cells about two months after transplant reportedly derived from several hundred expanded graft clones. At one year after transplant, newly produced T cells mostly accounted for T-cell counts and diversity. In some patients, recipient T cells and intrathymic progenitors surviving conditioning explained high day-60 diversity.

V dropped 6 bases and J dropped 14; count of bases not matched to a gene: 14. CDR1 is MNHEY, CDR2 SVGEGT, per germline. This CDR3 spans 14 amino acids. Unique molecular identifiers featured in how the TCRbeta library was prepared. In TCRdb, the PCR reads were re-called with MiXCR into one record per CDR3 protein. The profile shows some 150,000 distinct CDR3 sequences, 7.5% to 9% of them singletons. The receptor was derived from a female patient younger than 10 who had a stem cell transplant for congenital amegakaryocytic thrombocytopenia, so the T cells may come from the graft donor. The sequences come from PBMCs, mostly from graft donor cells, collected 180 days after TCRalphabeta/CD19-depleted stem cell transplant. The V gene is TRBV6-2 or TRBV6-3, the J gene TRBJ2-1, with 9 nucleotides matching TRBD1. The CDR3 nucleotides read TGTGCCAGCAGACGCCCTCCGGGACAGGGCTCGGAGTTCTTC. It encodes CASRRPPGQGSEFF.